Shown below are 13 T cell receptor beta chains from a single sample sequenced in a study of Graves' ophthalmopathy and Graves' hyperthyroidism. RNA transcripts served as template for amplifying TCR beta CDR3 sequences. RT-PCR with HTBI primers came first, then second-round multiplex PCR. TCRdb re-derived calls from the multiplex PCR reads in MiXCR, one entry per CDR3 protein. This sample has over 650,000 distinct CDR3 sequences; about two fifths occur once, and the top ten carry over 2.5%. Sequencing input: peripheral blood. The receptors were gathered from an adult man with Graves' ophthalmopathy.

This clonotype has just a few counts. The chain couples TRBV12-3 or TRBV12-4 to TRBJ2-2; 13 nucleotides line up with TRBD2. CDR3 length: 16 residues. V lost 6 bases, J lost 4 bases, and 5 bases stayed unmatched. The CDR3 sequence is CASSPGLAGATGELFF. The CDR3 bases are TGTGCCAGCAGCCCCGGACTAGCGGGAGCCACCGGGGAGCTGTTTTTT.

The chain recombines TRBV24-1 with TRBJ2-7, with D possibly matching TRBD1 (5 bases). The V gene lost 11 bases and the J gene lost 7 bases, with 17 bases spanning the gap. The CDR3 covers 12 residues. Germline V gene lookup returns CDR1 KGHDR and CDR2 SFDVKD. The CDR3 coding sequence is TGTGCCAGCATTTCAGACAGTTTAGAGCAGTACTTC. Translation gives CASISDSLEQYF.

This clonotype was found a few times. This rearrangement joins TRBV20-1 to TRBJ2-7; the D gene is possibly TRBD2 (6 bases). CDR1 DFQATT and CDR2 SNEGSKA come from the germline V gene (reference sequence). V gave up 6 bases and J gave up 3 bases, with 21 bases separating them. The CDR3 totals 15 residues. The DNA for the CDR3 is TGCAGTGCCACCTCCGGGGACTTCCCCAACTACGAGCAGTACTTC. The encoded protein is CSATSGDFPNYEQYF.

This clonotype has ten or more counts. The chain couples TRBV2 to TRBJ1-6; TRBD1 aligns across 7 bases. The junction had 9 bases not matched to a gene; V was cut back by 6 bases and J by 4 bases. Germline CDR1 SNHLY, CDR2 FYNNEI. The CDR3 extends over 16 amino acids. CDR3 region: CASRDRTGNYNSPLHF. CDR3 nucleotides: TGTGCCAGCAGAGACCGGACAGGAAATTATAATTCACCCCTCCACTTT.

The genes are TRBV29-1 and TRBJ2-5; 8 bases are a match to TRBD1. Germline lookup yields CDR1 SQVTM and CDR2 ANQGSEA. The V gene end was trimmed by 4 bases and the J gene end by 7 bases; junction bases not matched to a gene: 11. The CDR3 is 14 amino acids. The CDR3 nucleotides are TGCAGCGTTGCGGACAGGGATGGTCGGGGGACCCAGTACTTC. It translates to CSVADRDGRGTQYF.

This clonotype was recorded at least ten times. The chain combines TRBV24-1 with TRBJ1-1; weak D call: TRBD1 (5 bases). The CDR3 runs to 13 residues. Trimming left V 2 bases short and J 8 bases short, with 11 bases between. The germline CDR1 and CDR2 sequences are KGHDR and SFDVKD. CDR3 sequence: CATSDSLGVEAFF. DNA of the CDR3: TGTGCCACCAGTGATTCACTGGGGGTCGAAGCTTTCTTT.

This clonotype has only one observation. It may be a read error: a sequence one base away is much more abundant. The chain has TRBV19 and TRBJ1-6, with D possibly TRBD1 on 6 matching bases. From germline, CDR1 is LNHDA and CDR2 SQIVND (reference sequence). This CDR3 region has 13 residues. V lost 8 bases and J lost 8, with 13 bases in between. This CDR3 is CASRGAGDSPLHF. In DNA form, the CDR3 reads TGTGCCAGTCGGGGGGCGGGGGATTCACCCCTCCACTTT. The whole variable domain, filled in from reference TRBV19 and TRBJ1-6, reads DGGITQSPKYLFRKEGQNVTLSCEQNLNHDAMYWYRQDPGQGLRLIYYSQIVNDFQKGDIAEGYSVSREKKESFPLTVTSAQKNPTAFYLCASRGAGDSPLHFGNGTRLTVT.

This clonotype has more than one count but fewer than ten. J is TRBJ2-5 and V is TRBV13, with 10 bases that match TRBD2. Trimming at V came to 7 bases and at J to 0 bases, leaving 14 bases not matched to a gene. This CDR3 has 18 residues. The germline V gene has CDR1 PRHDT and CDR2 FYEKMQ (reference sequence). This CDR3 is CASTQPQLAGHNQETQYF. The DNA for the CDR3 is TGTGCCAGCACCCAACCCCAACTAGCGGGGCATAACCAAGAGACCCAGTACTTC.

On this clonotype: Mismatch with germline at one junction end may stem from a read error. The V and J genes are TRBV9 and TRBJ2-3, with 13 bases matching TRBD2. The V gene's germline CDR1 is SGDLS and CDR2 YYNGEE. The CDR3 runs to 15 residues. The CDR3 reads CASSRTSGGSDTQYF. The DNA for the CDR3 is TGCGCCAGCAGCCGGACTAGCGGGGGATCAGATACGCAGTATTTT.

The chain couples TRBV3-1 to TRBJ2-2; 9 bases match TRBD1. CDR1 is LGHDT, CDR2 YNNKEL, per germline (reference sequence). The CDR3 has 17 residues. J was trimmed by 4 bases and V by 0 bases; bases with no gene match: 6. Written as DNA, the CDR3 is TGTGCCAGCAGCCAAGAATTACAGGGGGCTTTCACCGGGGAGCTGTTTTTT. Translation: CASSQELQGAFTGELFF.

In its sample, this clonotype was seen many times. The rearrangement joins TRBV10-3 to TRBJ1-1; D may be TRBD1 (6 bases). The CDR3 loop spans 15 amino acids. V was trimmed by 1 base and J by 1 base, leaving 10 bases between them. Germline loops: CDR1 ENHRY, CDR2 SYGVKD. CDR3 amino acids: CAISEFGGPNTEAFF. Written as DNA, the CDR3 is TGTGCCATCAGTGAGTTCGGGGGCCCGAACACTGAAGCTTTCTTT.

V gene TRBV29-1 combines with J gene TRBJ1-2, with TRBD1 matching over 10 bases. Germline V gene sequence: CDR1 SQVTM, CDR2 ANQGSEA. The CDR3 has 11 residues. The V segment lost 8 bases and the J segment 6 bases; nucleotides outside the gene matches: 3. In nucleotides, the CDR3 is TGCAGCTCGGGACAGGGGAATGGCTACACCTTC. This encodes CSSGQGNGYTF.

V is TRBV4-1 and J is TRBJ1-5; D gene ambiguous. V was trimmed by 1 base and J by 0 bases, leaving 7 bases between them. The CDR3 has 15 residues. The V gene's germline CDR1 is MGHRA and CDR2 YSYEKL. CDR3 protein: CASSQVVNSNQPQHF. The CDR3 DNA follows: TGCGCCAGCAGCCAAGTTGTCAATAGCAATCAGCCCCAGCATTTT.